This is a list of T cell receptor beta chains from one sample in a study of somatic mutations in cytotoxic T cells in rheumatoid arthritis. TCRdb keeps only in-frame clones here, not all; method: immunoSEQ multiplex PCR. The sample has about 7,000 clones; roughly four fifths are singletons. The sequenced material came from CD8+ T cells sorted from blood. Receptors originate from an adult with rheumatoid arthritis. The CDR3 runs from the conserved cysteine through the conserved F or W. Fields, in order: J gene, V gene, D gene, CDR3 length, clone size, CDR3 DNA, CDR3 protein. D genes are given only for firm matches. Clone size is shown for a subset of rows, as once, few, many or a class of expanded clone.

j_call: TRBJ1-5; v_call: TRBV10-1; d_call: TRBD1; cdr3_length: 15; clone_size: .; cdr3_nt: TGCGCCAGCAGCGCCGGGACAGGTAGGGGTCAGCCCCAGCATTTT; cdr3_aa: CASSAGTGRGQPQHF
j_call: TRBJ1-5; v_call: TRBV7-2; d_call: TRBD1; cdr3_length: 15; clone_size: .; cdr3_nt: TGTGCCAGCAGCTTAGAGGACAGGGCTTCTCAGCCCCAGCATTTT; cdr3_aa: CASSLEDRASQPQHF
j_call: TRBJ2-7; v_call: TRBV19; d_call: .; cdr3_length: 12; clone_size: .; cdr3_nt: TGTGCCAGTAGTGATGCCCTTTACGAGCAGTACTTC; cdr3_aa: CASSDALYEQYF
j_call: TRBJ2-2; v_call: TRBV10-3; d_call: TRBD2; cdr3_length: 21; clone_size: .; cdr3_nt: TGTGCCATCAGTAACTTATTGACTAGCGGGGGGTCGGAACGTGGGACCGGGGAGCTGTTTTTT; cdr3_aa: CAISNLLTSGGSERGTGELFF
j_call: TRBJ2-3; v_call: TRBV21-1; d_call: .; cdr3_length: 20; clone_size: .; cdr3_nt: TGTGCCAGGGTGGTCCTGGTAGGAGGGGTCCCACAACTACAAGGAGATACGCAGTATTTT; cdr3_aa: CARVVLVGGVPQLQGDTQYF
j_call: TRBJ2-1; v_call: TRBV4-3; d_call: TRBD1; cdr3_length: 15; clone_size: medium-sized; cdr3_nt: TGCGCCAGCAGCCTTGTACGGGACAGACACAATGAGCAGTTCTTC; cdr3_aa: CASSLVRDRHNEQFF
j_call: TRBJ2-7; v_call: TRBV7-9; d_call: .; cdr3_length: 16; clone_size: .; cdr3_nt: TGTGCCAGCAGCGGACCGGGGCAGGGTGTACCCTACGAGCAGTACTTC; cdr3_aa: CASSGPGQGVPYEQYF
j_call: TRBJ1-6; v_call: TRBV4-1; d_call: TRBD1; cdr3_length: 15; clone_size: .; cdr3_nt: TGCGCCAGCAGCCAATCCAGGGGGCCCAATTCACCCCTCCACTTT; cdr3_aa: CASSQSRGPNSPLHF
j_call: TRBJ1-6; v_call: TRBV30; d_call: .; cdr3_length: 17; clone_size: .; cdr3_nt: TGTGCCTGGAGTGTACGTTGGAAGGAAGCCTATAATTCACCCCTCCACTTT; cdr3_aa: CAWSVRWKEAYNSPLHF
j_call: TRBJ2-7; v_call: TRBV7-2; d_call: TRBD2; cdr3_length: 15; clone_size: .; cdr3_nt: TGTGCCAGCACCATCTCCGGGGGGGCCCTCTACGAGCAGTACTTC; cdr3_aa: CASTISGGALYEQYF
j_call: TRBJ2-6; v_call: TRBV2; d_call: TRBD1; cdr3_length: 17; clone_size: .; cdr3_nt: TGTGCCAGCAGTGGTTGGACAGGGACCTCTGGGGCCAACGTCCTGACTTTC; cdr3_aa: CASSGWTGTSGANVLTF